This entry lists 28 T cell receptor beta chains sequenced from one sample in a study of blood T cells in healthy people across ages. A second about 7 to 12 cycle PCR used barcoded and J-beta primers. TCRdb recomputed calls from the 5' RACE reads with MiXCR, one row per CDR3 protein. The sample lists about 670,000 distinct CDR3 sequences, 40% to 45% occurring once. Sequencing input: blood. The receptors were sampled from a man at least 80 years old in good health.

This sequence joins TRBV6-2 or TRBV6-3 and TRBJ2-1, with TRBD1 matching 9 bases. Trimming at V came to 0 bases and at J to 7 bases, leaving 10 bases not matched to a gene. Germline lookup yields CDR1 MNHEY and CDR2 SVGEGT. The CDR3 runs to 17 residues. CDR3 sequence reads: CASSYSIGDRGGNEQFF. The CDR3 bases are TGTGCCAGCAGTTACTCTATCGGAGACAGGGGGGGGAATGAGCAGTTCTTC.

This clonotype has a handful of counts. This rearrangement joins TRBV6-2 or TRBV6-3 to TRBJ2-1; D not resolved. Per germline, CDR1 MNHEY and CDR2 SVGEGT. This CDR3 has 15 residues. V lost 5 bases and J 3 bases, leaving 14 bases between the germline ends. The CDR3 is CASSDVGLVYNEQFF. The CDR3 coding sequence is TGTGCCAGCAGTGACGTCGGTCTAGTCTACAATGAGCAGTTCTTC.

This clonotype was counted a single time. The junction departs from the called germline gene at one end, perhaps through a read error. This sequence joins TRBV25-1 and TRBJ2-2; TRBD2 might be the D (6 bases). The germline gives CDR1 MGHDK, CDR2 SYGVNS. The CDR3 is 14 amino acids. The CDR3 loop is CPSGSAGNTGELFF. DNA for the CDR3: TGTCCCAGCGGGTCCGCGGGGAACACCGGGGAGCTGTTTTTT.

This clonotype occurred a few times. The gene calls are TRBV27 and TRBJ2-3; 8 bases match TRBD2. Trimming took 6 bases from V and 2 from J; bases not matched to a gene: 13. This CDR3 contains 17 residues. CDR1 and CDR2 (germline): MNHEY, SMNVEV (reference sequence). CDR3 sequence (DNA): TGTGCCAGCAGCCGCGCCAGGATAGCGGGATCCACAGATACGCAGTATTTT. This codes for CASSRARIAGSTDTQYF.

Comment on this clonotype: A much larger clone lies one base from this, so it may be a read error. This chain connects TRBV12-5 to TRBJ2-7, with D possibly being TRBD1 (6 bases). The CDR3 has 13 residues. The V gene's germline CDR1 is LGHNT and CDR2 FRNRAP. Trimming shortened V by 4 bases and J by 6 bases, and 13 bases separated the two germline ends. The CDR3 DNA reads TGTGCTAGTGGTTGGGGCACAGGGTTCGAGCAGTACTTC. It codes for CASGWGTGFEQYF.

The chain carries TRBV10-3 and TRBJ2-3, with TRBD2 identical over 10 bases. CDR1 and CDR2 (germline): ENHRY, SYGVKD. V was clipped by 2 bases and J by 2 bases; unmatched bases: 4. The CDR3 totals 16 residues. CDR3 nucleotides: TGTGCCATCAGTGAGAAACTAGCGGGACTCACAGATACGCAGTATTTT. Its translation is CAISEKLAGLTDTQYF.

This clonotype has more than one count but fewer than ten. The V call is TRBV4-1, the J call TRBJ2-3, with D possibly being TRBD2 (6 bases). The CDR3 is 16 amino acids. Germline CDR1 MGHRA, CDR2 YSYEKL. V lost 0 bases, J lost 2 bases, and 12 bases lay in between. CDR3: CASSQEIAANTDTQYF. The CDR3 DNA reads TGCGCCAGCAGCCAAGAGATAGCGGCGAACACAGATACGCAGTATTTT.

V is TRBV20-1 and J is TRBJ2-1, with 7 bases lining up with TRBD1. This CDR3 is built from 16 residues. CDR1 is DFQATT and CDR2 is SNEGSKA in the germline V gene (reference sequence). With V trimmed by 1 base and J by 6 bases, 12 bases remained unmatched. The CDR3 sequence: CSARGHRDSRGNEQFF. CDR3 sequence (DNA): TGCAGTGCTAGAGGACACCGGGACAGCAGGGGCAATGAGCAGTTCTTC.

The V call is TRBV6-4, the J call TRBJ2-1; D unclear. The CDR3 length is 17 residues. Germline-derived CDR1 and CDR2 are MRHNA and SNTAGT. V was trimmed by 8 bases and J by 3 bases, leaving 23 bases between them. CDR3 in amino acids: CASETQPSTRNYNEQFF. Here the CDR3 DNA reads TGTGCCAGCGAAACCCAGCCGTCCACCAGAAACTACAATGAGCAGTTCTTC.

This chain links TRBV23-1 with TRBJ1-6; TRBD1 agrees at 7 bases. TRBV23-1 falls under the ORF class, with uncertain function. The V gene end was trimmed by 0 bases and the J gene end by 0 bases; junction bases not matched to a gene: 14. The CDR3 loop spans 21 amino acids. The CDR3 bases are TGCGCCAGCAGTCAATCGTGGGACAGTTCACTCCTCAGCTCCTATAATTCACCCCTCCACTTT. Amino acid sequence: CASSQSWDSSLLSSYNSPLHF.

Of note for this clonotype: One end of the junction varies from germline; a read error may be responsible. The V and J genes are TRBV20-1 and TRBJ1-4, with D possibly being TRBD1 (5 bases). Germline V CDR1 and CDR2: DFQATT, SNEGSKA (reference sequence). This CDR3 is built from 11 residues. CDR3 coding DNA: TGCAGTGCTAGAAGGGGTGAAAGACTGTTTTTT. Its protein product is CSARRGERLFF.

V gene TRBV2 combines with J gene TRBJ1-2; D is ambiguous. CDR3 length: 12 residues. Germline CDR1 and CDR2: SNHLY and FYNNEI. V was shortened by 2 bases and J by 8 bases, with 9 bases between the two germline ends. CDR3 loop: CASSENGVGYTF. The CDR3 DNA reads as TGTGCCAGCAGTGAAAATGGGGTAGGCTACACCTTC.

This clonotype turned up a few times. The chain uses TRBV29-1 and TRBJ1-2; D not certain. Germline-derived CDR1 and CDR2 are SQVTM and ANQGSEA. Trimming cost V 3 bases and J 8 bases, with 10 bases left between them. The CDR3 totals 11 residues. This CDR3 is CSVDLGRGYTF. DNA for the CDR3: TGCAGCGTTGACCTAGGGCGAGGCTACACCTTC.

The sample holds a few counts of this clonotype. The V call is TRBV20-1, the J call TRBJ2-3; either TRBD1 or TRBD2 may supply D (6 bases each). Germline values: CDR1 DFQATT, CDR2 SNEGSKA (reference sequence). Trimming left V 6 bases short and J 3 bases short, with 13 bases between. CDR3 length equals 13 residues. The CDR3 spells CSAEGETTDTQYF. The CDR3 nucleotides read TGCAGTGCGGAGGGGGAGACGACAGATACGCAGTATTTT.

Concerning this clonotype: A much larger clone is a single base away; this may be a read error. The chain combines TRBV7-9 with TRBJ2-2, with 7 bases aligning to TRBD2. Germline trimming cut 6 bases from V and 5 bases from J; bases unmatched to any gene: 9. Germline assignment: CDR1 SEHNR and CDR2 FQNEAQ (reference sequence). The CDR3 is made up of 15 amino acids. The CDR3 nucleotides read TGTGCCAGCAGACGTCGGCGGGAGTTGACCGGGGAGCTGTTTTTT. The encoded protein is CASRRRRELTGELFF.

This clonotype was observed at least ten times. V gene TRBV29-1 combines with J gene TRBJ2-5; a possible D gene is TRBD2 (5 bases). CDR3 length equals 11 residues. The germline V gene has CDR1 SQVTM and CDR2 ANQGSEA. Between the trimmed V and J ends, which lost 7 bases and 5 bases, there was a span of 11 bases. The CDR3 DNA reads TGCAGCGGAGGGCGTCGGGAGACCCAGTACTTC. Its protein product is CSGGRRETQYF.

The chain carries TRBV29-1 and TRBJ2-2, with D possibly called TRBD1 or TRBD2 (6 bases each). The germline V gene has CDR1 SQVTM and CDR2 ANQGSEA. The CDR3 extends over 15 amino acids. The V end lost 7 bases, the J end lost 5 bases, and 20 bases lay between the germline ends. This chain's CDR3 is CSGERVGAGTGELFF. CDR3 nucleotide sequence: TGCAGCGGCGAGCGGGTGGGGGCAGGGACCGGGGAGCTGTTTTTT.

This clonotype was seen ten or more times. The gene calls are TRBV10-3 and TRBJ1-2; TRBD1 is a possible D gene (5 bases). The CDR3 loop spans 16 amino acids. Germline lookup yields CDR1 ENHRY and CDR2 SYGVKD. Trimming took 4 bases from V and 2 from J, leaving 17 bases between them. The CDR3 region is CAISGHATGENYGYTF. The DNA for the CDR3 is TGTGCCATCAGTGGACACGCGACGGGGGAAAACTATGGCTACACCTTC.

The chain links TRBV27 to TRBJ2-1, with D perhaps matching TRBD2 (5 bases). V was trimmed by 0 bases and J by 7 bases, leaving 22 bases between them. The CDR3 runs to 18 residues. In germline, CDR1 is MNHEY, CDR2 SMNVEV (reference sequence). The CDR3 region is CASSLSYQEGFTWNEQFF. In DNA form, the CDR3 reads TGTGCCAGCAGTTTATCGTACCAAGAGGGTTTTACTTGGAATGAGCAGTTCTTC.

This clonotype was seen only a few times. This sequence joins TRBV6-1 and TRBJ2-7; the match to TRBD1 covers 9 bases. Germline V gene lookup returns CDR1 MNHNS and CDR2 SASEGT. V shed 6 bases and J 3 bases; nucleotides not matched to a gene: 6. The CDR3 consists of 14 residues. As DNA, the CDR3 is TGTGCCAGCAGCGACGGGACAGGGATCTACGAGCAGTACTTC. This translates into CASSDGTGIYEQYF.

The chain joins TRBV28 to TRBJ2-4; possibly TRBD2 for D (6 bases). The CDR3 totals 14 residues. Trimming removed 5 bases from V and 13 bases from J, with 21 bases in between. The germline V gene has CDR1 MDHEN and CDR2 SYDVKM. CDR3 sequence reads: CASSRFRDYGGQYF. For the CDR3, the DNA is TGTGCCAGCAGTCGTTTCCGAGACTATGGGGGGCAGTACTTC.

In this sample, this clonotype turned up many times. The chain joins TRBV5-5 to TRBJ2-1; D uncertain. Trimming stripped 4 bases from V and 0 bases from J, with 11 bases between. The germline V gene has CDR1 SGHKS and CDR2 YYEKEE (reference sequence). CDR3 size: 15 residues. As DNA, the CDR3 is TGTGCCAGCAGCCCGGCTAGGGACTCCTACAATGAGCAGTTCTTC. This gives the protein CASSPARDSYNEQFF.

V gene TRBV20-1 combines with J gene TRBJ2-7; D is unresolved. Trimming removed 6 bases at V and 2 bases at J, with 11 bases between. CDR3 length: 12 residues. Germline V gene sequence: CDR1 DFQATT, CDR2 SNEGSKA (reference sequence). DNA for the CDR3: TGCAGTGCACCGGACGGCCCCTACGAGCAGTACTTC. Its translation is CSAPDGPYEQYF.

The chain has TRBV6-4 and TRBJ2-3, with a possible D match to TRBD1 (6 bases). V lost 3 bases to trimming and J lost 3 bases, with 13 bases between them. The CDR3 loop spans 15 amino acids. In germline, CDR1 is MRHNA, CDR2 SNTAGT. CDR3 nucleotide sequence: TGTGCCAGCAGTGAGGGGGCAGGGTTGACAGATACGCAGTATTTT. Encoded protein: CASSEGAGLTDTQYF.

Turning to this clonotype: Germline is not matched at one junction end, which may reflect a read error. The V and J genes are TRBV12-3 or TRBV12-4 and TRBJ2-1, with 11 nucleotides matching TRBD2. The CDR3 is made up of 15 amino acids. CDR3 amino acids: CAGRTSGSTYNEQFF. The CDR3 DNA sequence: TGTGCCGGCAGAACTAGCGGGAGCACCTACAATGAGCAGTTCTTC.

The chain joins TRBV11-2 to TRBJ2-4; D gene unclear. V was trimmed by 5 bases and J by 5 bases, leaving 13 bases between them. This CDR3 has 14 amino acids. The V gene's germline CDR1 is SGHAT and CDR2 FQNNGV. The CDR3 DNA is TGTGCCAGCAGCGTAGGAGACACGGAAAACATTCAGTACTTC. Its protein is CASSVGDTENIQYF. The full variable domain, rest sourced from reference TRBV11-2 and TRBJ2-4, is EAGVAQSPRYKIIEKRQSVAFWCNPISGHATLYWYQQILGQGPKLLIQFQNNGVVDDSQLPKDRFSAERLKGVDSTLKIQPAKLEDSAVYLCASSVGDTENIQYFGAGTRLSVL.

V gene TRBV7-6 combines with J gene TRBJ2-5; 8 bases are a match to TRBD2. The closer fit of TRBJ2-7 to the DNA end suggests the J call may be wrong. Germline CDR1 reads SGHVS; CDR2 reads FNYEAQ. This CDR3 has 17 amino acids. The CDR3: CASSLAPSAGGFYEQYF. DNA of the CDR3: TGTGCCAGCAGCTTAGCCCCGAGTGCGGGGGGCTTCTACGAGCAGTACTTC.

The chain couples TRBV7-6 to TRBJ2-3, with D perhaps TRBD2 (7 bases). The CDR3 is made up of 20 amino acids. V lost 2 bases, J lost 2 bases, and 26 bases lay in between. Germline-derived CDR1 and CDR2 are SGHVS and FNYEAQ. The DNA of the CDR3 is TGTGCCAGCAGCTTAACCCGAGGGGGGGCCCGCCCCACCGTCACAGATACGCAGTATTTT. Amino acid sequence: CASSLTRGGARPTVTDTQYF.